These T cell receptor beta chains were read from a single sample in a study of blood T cell repertoires in COVID-19. The repertoire was sequenced with immunoSEQ multiplex PCR; TCRdb's copy has only in-frame clones and lacks some. This table holds about 270,000 clones, roughly 80% found once. Material for sequencing was peripheral blood. The receptors shown here come from a woman between 45 and 65 years old who had recovered from COVID-19. CDR3s include the opening cysteine and the closing phenylalanine or tryptophan. D genes are given only for firm matches. Some rows have no size entry. The others give once, few or many, or a class for an expanded clone.

j_call: TRBJ1-1
v_call: TRBV18
clone_size: .
d_call: TRBD1
cdr3_aa: CASSPPGQDEAFF
cdr3_nt: TGTGCCAGCTCACCTCCAGGACAGGATGAAGCTTTCTTT

j_call: TRBJ2-3
v_call: TRBV29-1
clone_size: .
d_call: .
cdr3_aa: CSVGVEGPDTQYF
cdr3_nt: TGCAGCGTTGGGGTGGAGGGTCCAGATACGCAGTATTTT

j_call: TRBJ1-2
v_call: TRBV28
clone_size: .
d_call: .
cdr3_aa: CASSPRSYGYTF
cdr3_nt: TGTGCCAGCAGTCCTAGATCCTATGGCTACACCTTC

j_call: TRBJ1-2
v_call: TRBV9
clone_size: .
d_call: TRBD1
cdr3_aa: CASSPPGQRNYGYTF
cdr3_nt: TGTGCCAGCAGCCCCCCGGGACAGCGAAACTATGGCTACACCTTC

j_call: TRBJ2-3
v_call: TRBV10-3
clone_size: .
d_call: .
cdr3_aa: CAISGRGDTQYF
cdr3_nt: TGTGCCATCAGTGGACGGGGAGATACGCAGTATTTT

j_call: TRBJ1-1
v_call: TRBV12-3/TRBV12-4
clone_size: .
d_call: .
cdr3_aa: CASSLSGTEAFF
cdr3_nt: TGTGCCAGCAGTTTATCGGGCACTGAAGCTTTCTTT

j_call: TRBJ2-1
v_call: TRBV10-2
clone_size: .
d_call: .
cdr3_aa: CASAGGGLRDNEQFF
cdr3_nt: TGCGCCAGCGCCGGAGGGGGCCTTCGGGACAATGAGCAGTTCTTC

j_call: TRBJ2-3
v_call: TRBV28
clone_size: .
d_call: .
cdr3_aa: CASSFGQGTTDTQYF
cdr3_nt: TGTGCCAGCAGTTTTGGGCAGGGGACCACAGATACGCAGTATTTT

j_call: TRBJ1-5
v_call: TRBV7-2
clone_size: .
d_call: .
cdr3_aa: CASSLEPDQPQHF
cdr3_nt: TGTGCCAGCAGCTTAGAGCCCGATCAGCCCCAGCATTTT

j_call: TRBJ1-1
v_call: TRBV11-2
clone_size: .
d_call: TRBD1
cdr3_aa: CASSSPTGAGNTEAFF
cdr3_nt: TGTGCCAGCAGCTCGCCGACAGGGGCGGGGAACACTGAAGCTTTCTTT

j_call: TRBJ2-3
v_call: TRBV5-1
clone_size: .
d_call: .
cdr3_aa: CASSFHTDTQYF
cdr3_nt: TGCGCCAGCAGCTTTCACACAGATACGCAGTATTTT

j_call: TRBJ2-1
v_call: TRBV7-3
clone_size: .
d_call: TRBD1
cdr3_aa: CASSSGTGAYNEQFF
cdr3_nt: TGTGCCAGCAGCTCCGGGACAGGGGCCTACAATGAGCAGTTCTTC

j_call: TRBJ2-1
v_call: TRBV6-6
clone_size: .
d_call: .
cdr3_aa: CASSYSIQGWEQFF
cdr3_nt: TGTGCCAGCAGTTACTCGATTCAGGGGTGGGAGCAGTTCTTC

j_call: TRBJ2-3
v_call: TRBV5-5
clone_size: .
d_call: TRBD1
cdr3_aa: CASSSGTGGASDTQYF
cdr3_nt: TGTGCCAGCAGCTCCGGGACAGGGGGTGCTTCAGATACGCAGTATTTT

j_call: TRBJ2-3
v_call: TRBV4-3
clone_size: .
d_call: TRBD2
cdr3_aa: CASSQDLAGGPDTQYF
cdr3_nt: TGCGCCAGCAGCCAAGATCTGGCGGGAGGGCCGGATACGCAGTATTTT

j_call: TRBJ2-5
v_call: TRBV18
clone_size: .
d_call: TRBD1
cdr3_aa: CASSPTGDTQYF
cdr3_nt: TGTGCCAGCTCGCCCACAGGGGACACCCAGTACTTC

j_call: TRBJ2-5
v_call: TRBV18
clone_size: .
d_call: TRBD1
cdr3_aa: CASSPRDREKETQYF
cdr3_nt: TGTGCCAGCTCTCCCCGGGACAGGGAAAAAGAGACCCAGTACTTC

j_call: TRBJ2-2
v_call: TRBV5-5
clone_size: .
d_call: TRBD1
cdr3_aa: CASRTGTGGSGELFF
cdr3_nt: TGTGCCAGCAGGACCGGGACAGGGGGCTCCGGGGAGCTGTTTTTT

j_call: TRBJ1-5
v_call: TRBV30
clone_size: .
d_call: .
cdr3_aa: CAWSVRGNQPQHF
cdr3_nt: TGTGCCTGGAGTGTACGAGGGAATCAGCCCCAGCATTTT

j_call: TRBJ1-5
v_call: TRBV28
clone_size: .
d_call: TRBD1
cdr3_aa: CASRGGSVQPQHF
cdr3_nt: TGTGCCAGCAGAGGGGGCTCGGTTCAGCCCCAGCATTTT

j_call: TRBJ2-5
v_call: TRBV18
clone_size: .
d_call: TRBD1
cdr3_aa: CASSPNRGGETQYF
cdr3_nt: TGTGCCAGCTCACCCAACAGGGGTGGGGAGACCCAGTACTTC

j_call: TRBJ2-1
v_call: TRBV4-2
clone_size: .
d_call: TRBD2
cdr3_aa: CASSQDGTSGEGYNEQFF
cdr3_nt: TGTGCCAGCAGCCAAGATGGGACTAGCGGGGAAGGATATAATGAGCAGTTCTTC

j_call: TRBJ1-1
v_call: TRBV28
clone_size: .
d_call: .
cdr3_aa: CASIRGGANTEAFF
cdr3_nt: TGTGCCAGCATTAGGGGAGGGGCCAACACTGAAGCTTTCTTT

j_call: TRBJ2-5
v_call: TRBV5-1
clone_size: many
d_call: TRBD2
cdr3_aa: CASSSSGLAQQETQYF
cdr3_nt: TGCGCCAGCAGCTCCTCAGGACTAGCGCAACAAGAGACCCAGTACTTC

j_call: TRBJ2-7
v_call: TRBV28
clone_size: .
d_call: TRBD2
cdr3_aa: CASSGAGGPRTYEQYF
cdr3_nt: TGTGCCAGCAGTGGAGCGGGAGGGCCACGAACCTACGAGCAGTACTTC

j_call: TRBJ1-2
v_call: TRBV7-8
clone_size: .
d_call: .
cdr3_aa: CASSLFEGRDYGYTF
cdr3_nt: TGTGCCAGCAGCTTATTTGAGGGTCGAGACTATGGCTACACCTTC

j_call: TRBJ2-7
v_call: TRBV28
clone_size: once
d_call: TRBD1
cdr3_aa: CASTAGQDLYEQYF
cdr3_nt: TGTGCCAGCACTGCGGGACAGGACCTCTACGAGCAGTACTTC

j_call: TRBJ2-3
v_call: TRBV5-1
clone_size: once
d_call: TRBD1
cdr3_aa: CASSLPSGGEDTQYF
cdr3_nt: TGCGCCAGCAGCTTGCCCTCAGGGGGCGAAGATACGCAGTATTTT